The rows below give T cell receptor beta chains drawn from one sample of a study of shared clonotypes between healthy human individuals. Profiled with immunoSEQ multiplex PCR; TCRdb holds only in-frame clones, not every one. This sample has some 1,100,000 clones, with 78% found just once. The sequenced material came from memory CD4+ T cells from PBMCs. These TCRs come from a man aged 18-30 years in good health. Some clones in this sample may be carry-over from other donors' samples. Each CDR3 is given with its conserved first and last residue. The D gene is left open where the match is weak. Clone size appears in some rows only: once, few, many, or a class for an expanded clone.

-	13	TRBV9	-	TRBJ1-2	TGTGCCAGCAGCGTAGCCCCCCACTATGGCTACACCTTC	CASSVAPHYGYTF
-	15	TRBV28	TRBD2	TRBJ2-3	TGTGCCAGCAGTTTGGCTAGCGGGAGGACAGATACGCAGTATTTT	CASSLASGRTDTQYF
-	15	TRBV9	-	TRBJ1-5	TGTGCCAGCAGCGTAACCTCGGATACTTTGCAGCCCCAGCATTTT	CASSVTSDTLQPQHF
few	14	TRBV2	-	TRBJ2-5	TGTGCCAGCAGTGTGCAGCCCTCACAAGAGACCCAGTACTTC	CASSVQPSQETQYF
-	12	TRBV5-1	TRBD2	TRBJ2-1	TGCGCCAGCAGCTTGGCGGGAGGTGAGCAGTTCTTC	CASSLAGGEQFF
-	17	TRBV11-2	TRBD2	TRBJ2-3	TGTGCCAGCAGACGGACTAGCAGCCCATCAAACACAGATACGCAGTATTTT	CASRRTSSPSNTDTQYF
-	14	TRBV9	-	TRBJ1-5	TGTGCCAGCAGCGCCTCGAATAGCAATCAGCCCCAGCATTTT	CASSASNSNQPQHF
-	14	TRBV7-9	TRBD2	TRBJ2-1	TGTGCCAGCAGAAGGACTAGCGGGAGGGGTGAGCAGTTCTTC	CASRRTSGRGEQFF
-	16	TRBV5-4	TRBD1	TRBJ2-7	TGTGCCAGCAGCTTGTTGGGCAGGGGGCGTTCGGGCGAGCAGTACTTC	CASSLLGRGRSGEQYF
-	15	TRBV9	-	TRBJ2-5	TGTGCCAGCAGCTTGAATTTGGGGGAGGAAGCCACCCAGTACTTC	CASSLNLGEEATQYF
-	14	TRBV7-6	-	TRBJ2-5	TGTGCCAGCAGCTTAGGCCAGGTCCAAGAGACCCAGTACTTC	CASSLGQVQETQYF
-	13	TRBV30	-	TRBJ1-2	TGTGCCTGGAGTGTAACGGGGAACTATGGCTACACCTTC	CAWSVTGNYGYTF
once	14	TRBV27	-	TRBJ2-3	TGTGCCAGCAGTTGGCTAGGAATGGCAGATACGCAGTATTTT	CASSWLGMADTQYF
-	15	TRBV5-4	-	TRBJ2-1	TGTGCCAGCAGCTTGGCGGGAGTGCCCTACAATGAGCAGTTCTTC	CASSLAGVPYNEQFF
-	13	TRBV7-2	-	TRBJ2-1	TGTGCCAGCAGCTCGTGGGGCGGTGGAGAGCAGTTCTTC	CASSSWGGGEQFF
-	15	TRBV5-1	-	TRBJ2-1	TGCGCCAGCAGGGAGGACAGCCCGTCCTACAATGAGCAGTTCTTC	CASREDSPSYNEQFF
few	14	TRBV5-4	-	TRBJ1-1	TGTGCCAGCAGCTTGGGGGGGATGAACACTGAAGCTTTCTTT	CASSLGGMNTEAFF
-	14	TRBV28	-	TRBJ2-7	TGTGCCAGCAGTTCACCCTCATACAGGGACGAGCAGTACTTC	CASSSPSYRDEQYF
-	12	TRBV6-6	TRBD1	TRBJ1-2	TGTGCCAGCAGGGGTGGGACAGGTGGCTACACCTTC	CASRGGTGGYTF
-	15	TRBV5-1	TRBD1	TRBJ1-1	TGCGCCAGCAGCTTAAAAGACAGGGGGCCCACTGAAGCTTTCTTT	CASSLKDRGPTEAFF
once	15	TRBV25-1	-	TRBJ2-5	TGTGCCAGCAGTGAACCCAGGGGTCGAGGAGAGACCCAGTACTTC	CASSEPRGRGETQYF
once	13	TRBV5-5	-	TRBJ2-7	TGTGCCAGCAGCTTGGAGGGGGGTAACGAGCAGTACTTC	CASSLEGGNEQYF
-	13	TRBV9	-	TRBJ2-7	TGTGCCAGCAGCGGACTAGTCTCCTACGAGCAGTACTTC	CASSGLVSYEQYF